This T cell receptor beta chain was captured by sequencing in a study of T cell repertoires in cytomegalovirus infection. Concerning this clonotype itself: Its specificity is unknown.

TCRdb re-derived calls from the reads in MiXCR, one entry per CDR3 protein. The data hold approximately 990,000 distinct CDR3 sequences, with 25% to 40% observed a single time. This CDR3 comprises 13 residues. Germline loops: CDR1 DFQATT, CDR2 SNEGSKA (reference sequence). The V end was cut by 4 bases, the J end by 12 bases, with 19 bases between. The study's findings and limits: Dominating the ex vivo response were HLA-C-restricted CMV-specific TCR beta clonotypes.

This chain uses TRBV20-1 with TRBJ1-5; D unclear. The receptor's source is a human donor in good health (CMV status not recorded). Some clones in this sample may be carry-over from other donors' samples. Sequencing used cultured CD8+ T cells from PBMCs, obtained from culture after CMV antigen stimulation. The CDR3 region has the DNA TGCAGTGCTACGGCCCCTTTATCCCCGGGCCAGCATTTT. Translated: CSATAPLSPGQHF.